This TCR beta chain came from a study of cytomegalovirus exposure and HLA in healthy donors. At the level of the study: Genotyping showed around 80% of 350 to 400 donors falling in the Caucasian-associated ancestry cluster.

This CDR3 contains 15 residues. CDR1 LGHNT and CDR2 FRNRAP come from the germline V gene. With V trimmed by 4 bases and J by 6 bases, 7 bases remained unmatched. PCR involved 60 Vbeta and 13 Jbeta primers. Produced via immunoSEQ multiplex PCR; TCRdb's table is partial and in-frame only. In the table there are about 130,000 clones, around 83% of which are singletons. Healthy people donating bone marrow made up the donors. This receptor was identified in a man between 45 and 60 years old in good health and CMV-seronegative. The specimen was PBMCs. This rearrangement joins TRBV12-5 to TRBJ1-4, with 8 bases lining up with TRBD1. The CDR3 DNA reads as TGTGCTAGTGGTTCCCCCGGGACAGGACATGAAAAACTGTTTTTT. It yields the protein CASGSPGTGHEKLFF.